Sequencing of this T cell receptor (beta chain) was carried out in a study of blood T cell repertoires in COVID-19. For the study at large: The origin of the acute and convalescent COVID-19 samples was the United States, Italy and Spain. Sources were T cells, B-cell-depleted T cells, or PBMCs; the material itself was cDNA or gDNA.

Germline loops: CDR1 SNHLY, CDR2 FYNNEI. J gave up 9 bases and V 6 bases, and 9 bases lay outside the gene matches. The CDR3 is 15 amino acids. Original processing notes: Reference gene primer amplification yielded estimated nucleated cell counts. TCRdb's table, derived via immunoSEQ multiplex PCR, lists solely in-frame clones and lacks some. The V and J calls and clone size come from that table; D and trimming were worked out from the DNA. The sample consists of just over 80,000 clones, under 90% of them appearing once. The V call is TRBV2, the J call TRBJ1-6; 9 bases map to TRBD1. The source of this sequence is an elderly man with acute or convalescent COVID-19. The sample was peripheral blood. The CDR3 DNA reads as TGTGCCAGCAGGGACACGGGACAGGGAGGTTCACCCCTCCACTTT. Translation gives CASRDTGQGGSPLHF.